This TCR beta chain was observed in a study of PD-1 blockade in classical Hodgkin lymphoma. Whole-study context: Patients were given intravenous nivolumab, 3 mg/kg, every 2 weeks.

Produced via immunoSEQ multiplex PCR; TCRdb's table is partial and in-frame only. This table holds roughly 140,000 clones, 78% found once. CDR1 MNHEY and CDR2 SVGAGI come from the germline V gene. V was clipped by 6 bases and J by 6 bases, with 15 bases between them. The CDR3 extends over 13 amino acids. Brentuximab vedotin exposure varied, and every patient relapsed after autologous stem cell transplantation. The table lists this clone with a count of one. The clonotype was recovered from a human donor with classical Hodgkin lymphoma. V and J are TRBV6-5 and TRBJ2-7; D possibly uses TRBD1 or TRBD2 (5 bases each). Source: peripheral blood mononuclear cells (PBMCs), taken before the second cycle of nivolumab. The CDR3 loop is CASRWQGGSEQYF. The CDR3 nucleotides are TGTGCCAGCAGATGGCAGGGTGGGAGCGAGCAGTACTTC.